These 27 T cell receptor beta chains came from one sample sequenced in a study of shared clonotypes between healthy human individuals. Measured with immunoSEQ multiplex PCR; TCRdb has only the in-frame clones, and not every one. The sample consists of approximately 1,500,000 clones, 95% to 99% of them appearing once. Sequencing input: naive CD4+ T cells sorted from blood. Subset reported: CD45RA+ positively selected. The receptor source for this set is a man younger than 45 in good health.

As concerns this clone: At the DNA level, this CDR3 is encoded by other sequences in the same sample as well. The chain combines TRBV7-9 with TRBJ2-1, with 10 bases lining up with TRBD2. Losses at the gene ends were 5 bases for V and 4 bases for J; bases not matched to a gene: 2. Germline V gene data show CDR1 as SEHNR and CDR2 as FQNEAQ (reference sequence). The CDR3 has 14 amino acids. CDR3 region: CASSRTSGYNEQFF. The CDR3 nucleotides are TGTGCCAGCAGCCGGACTAGCGGATACAATGAGCAGTTCTTC.

This clone came up once. V gene TRBV9 combines with J gene TRBJ2-1, with 10 bases fitting TRBD1. Germline V gene data show CDR1 as SGDLS and CDR2 as YYNGEE. J lost 3 bases, V lost 4 bases, and 7 bases had no gene match. The CDR3 consists of 16 residues. CDR3 in DNA: TGTGCCAGCAGCCTCACAGGGACAGGGGACTACAATGAGCAGTTCTTC. It codes for CASSLTGTGDYNEQFF.

This chain joins TRBV27 and TRBJ2-7; D is perhaps TRBD1 (5 bases). V lost 3 bases, J lost 0 bases, and 12 bases lay in between. CDR3 size: 15 residues. Germline CDR1 is MNHEY and CDR2 is SMNVEV (reference sequence). As DNA, the CDR3 is TGTGCCAGCAGTTTGTACAGGAGCTACTCCTACGAGCAGTACTTC. It codes for CASSLYRSYSYEQYF.

V usage is TRBV9 and J usage is TRBJ2-2, with a tentative D call TRBD2 (6 bases). CDR3 size: 16 residues. The V end lost 3 bases, the J end lost 4 bases, and 16 bases lay between the germline ends. Per germline, CDR1 SGDLS and CDR2 YYNGEE. CDR3 DNA: TGTGCCAGCAGCGCGAAATCCGGAGGGGCCACCGGGGAGCTGTTTTTT. This sequence encodes CASSAKSGGATGELFF.

The CDR3 protein is CASSSDRLREQYF. The CDR3 DNA reads as TGTGCCAGCAGTTCGGACAGACTACGCGAGCAGTACTTC. The rearrangement links TRBV28 to TRBJ2-7; D is possibly TRBD1 (6 bases). This CDR3 is built from 13 residues. Per germline, CDR1 MDHEN and CDR2 SYDVKM. V lost 4 bases, J lost 6 bases, and 13 bases lay in between.

The chain recombines TRBV5-1 with TRBJ2-1; D perhaps matches TRBD2 (6 bases). This CDR3 is 14 amino acids long. Germline V gene lookup returns CDR1 SGHRS and CDR2 YFSETQ. V lost 7 bases to trimming and J lost 1 base, with 12 bases between them. The CDR3 protein is CASSAGSSYNEQFF. For the CDR3, the DNA is TGCGCCAGCTCCGCGGGGAGTTCCTACAATGAGCAGTTCTTC.

This chain joins TRBV9 and TRBJ2-3; TRBD1 matches 8 bases. The CDR3 is 14 amino acids. Germline CDR1 SGDLS, CDR2 YYNGEE. V shed 3 bases and J 1 base; nucleotides not matched to a gene: 1. The CDR3 reads CASSADRGTDTQYF. CDR3 nucleotide sequence: TGTGCCAGCAGCGCGGACAGGGGCACAGATACGCAGTATTTT.

The rearrangement links TRBV7-3 to TRBJ1-1, with D possibly TRBD1 on 5 matching bases. The CDR3 totals 15 residues. Between the trimmed V and J ends, which lost 2 bases and 1 base, there was a span of 11 bases. The germline V gene has CDR1 SGHTA and CDR2 FQGTGA. DNA of the CDR3: TGTGCCAGCAGCTTAGGTCAGGGAGGGAACACTGAAGCTTTCTTT. Protein sequence: CASSLGQGGNTEAFF.

The genes are TRBV27 and TRBJ1-2, with unresolved D. Germline loops: CDR1 MNHEY, CDR2 SMNVEV (reference sequence). This CDR3 has 14 amino acids. The ends were cut back, 3 bases at V and 7 bases at J, with 15 bases in the middle. CDR3 sequence reads: CASSFVFGFSGYTF. In DNA, the CDR3 is TGTGCCAGCAGTTTTGTGTTTGGGTTCTCTGGCTACACCTTC.

This chain links TRBV5-1 with TRBJ2-1; D is possibly TRBD1 or TRBD2 (5 bases each). Trimming removed 2 bases from V and 9 bases from J, with 12 bases in between. This CDR3 contains 13 residues. Germline values: CDR1 SGHRS, CDR2 YFSETQ. This chain's CDR3 is CASSLEGLGEQFF. The CDR3 nucleotides read TGCGCCAGCAGCTTAGAGGGGTTGGGTGAGCAGTTCTTC. The whole variable domain, filled in from reference TRBV5-1 and TRBJ2-1, reads KAGVTQTPRYLIKTRGQQVTLSCSPISGHRSVSWYQQTPGQGLQFLFEYFSETQRNKGNFPGRFSGRQFSNSRSEMNVSTLELGDSALYLCASSLEGLGEQFFGPGTRLTVL.

The chain employs TRBV25-1 and TRBJ1-5; unclear D gene. CDR1 MGHDK and CDR2 SYGVNS come from the germline V gene. Trimming took 0 bases from V and 5 from J, leaving 8 bases between them. This CDR3 has 14 residues. CDR3: CASSEYGSYQPQHF. The CDR3 DNA reads TGTGCCAGCAGTGAATACGGGAGTTATCAGCCCCAGCATTTT.

The V gene is TRBV2, the J gene TRBJ1-5; no clear D gene. Germline loops: CDR1 SNHLY, CDR2 FYNNEI. V was clipped by 5 bases and J by 3 bases, with 5 bases between them. CDR3 size: 12 residues. CDR3 in amino acids: CASSRDNQPQHF. As DNA, the CDR3 is TGTGCCAGCAGTCGGGACAATCAGCCCCAGCATTTT.

Worth noting for this clone: The sample contains more than one DNA sequence encoding this CDR3. CDR3: CASSLGLPDTQYF. The CDR3 nucleotides read TGCGCCAGCAGCTTGGGGTTACCAGATACGCAGTATTTT. This chain uses TRBV5-1 with TRBJ2-3; D gene unclear. Germline-derived CDR1 and CDR2 are SGHRS and YFSETQ. V was cut by 0 bases and J by 4 bases, with 6 bases left in between. This CDR3 spans 13 amino acids.

The chain couples TRBV10-2 to TRBJ2-1, with TRBD1 matching over 9 bases. CDR3 size: 19 residues. The germline gives CDR1 WSHSY, CDR2 SAAADI. V lost 5 bases and J lost 4; bases outside the gene matches: 18. CDR3 sequence (DNA): TGCGCCAGCAGTACGAATCCGGGACAGGGTAGGGGTCGGTACAATGAGCAGTTCTTC. This sequence encodes CASSTNPGQGRGRYNEQFF.

This chain's CDR3 is CASSYSPGSGEQYF. Here the CDR3 DNA reads TGTGCCAGCAGTTACTCGCCAGGGTCAGGCGAGCAGTACTTC. The rearrangement links TRBV6-6 to TRBJ2-7; tentative D call: TRBD1 (5 bases). The V gene lost 0 bases and the J gene lost 6 bases, with 12 bases spanning the gap. CDR3 size: 14 residues. Germline lookup yields CDR1 MNHNY and CDR2 SVGAGI (reference sequence).

J is TRBJ1-5 and V is TRBV7-2; tentative D call: TRBD1 (6 bases). V was shortened by 5 bases and J by 10 bases, with 12 bases between the two germline ends. The V gene's germline CDR1 is SGHTA and CDR2 FQGNSA. The CDR3 has 12 residues. CDR3 bases: TGTGCCAGCAGCCCGGGGACAATCCCCCAGCATTTT. Its protein product is CASSPGTIPQHF.

The chain joins TRBV30 to TRBJ1-4, with D perhaps matching TRBD1 (5 bases). Trimming took 8 bases from V and 8 from J, leaving 15 bases between them. In germline, CDR1 is GTSNPN, CDR2 SVGIG (reference sequence). This CDR3 has 12 residues. Here the CDR3 reads CALGRRGEKLFF. In DNA form, the CDR3 reads TGTGCCCTGGGACGCCGTGGGGAAAAACTGTTTTTT.

The genes are TRBV27 and TRBJ2-7; tentatively, D is TRBD1 (5 bases). This CDR3 has 16 residues. The ends were cut back, 5 bases at V and 2 bases at J, with 19 bases in the middle. The germline V gene encodes CDR1 MNHEY and CDR2 SMNVEV (reference sequence). The CDR3 DNA is TGTGCCAGCAGTGGAAGATTGTGGACACCGCCCTACGAGCAGTACTTC. Protein: CASSGRLWTPPYEQYF.

For this clone: This same CDR3 is encoded by further DNA sequences in the sample. The chain combines TRBV5-1 with TRBJ2-2, with D maybe TRBD1 (6 bases). Germline lookup yields CDR1 SGHRS and CDR2 YFSETQ. Trimming removed 2 bases from V and 4 bases from J, with 6 bases in between. The CDR3 sequence is 13 residues long. CDR3 sequence reads: CASSLGGTGELFF. CDR3 coding DNA: TGCGCCAGCAGCTTAGGGGGCACCGGGGAGCTGTTTTTT.

The chain joins TRBV7-8 to TRBJ1-5; perhaps TRBD1 as D (6 bases). This CDR3 region has 15 residues. Germline V gene data show CDR1 as SGHVS and CDR2 as FQNEAQ. V lost 2 bases and J 7 bases, leaving 15 bases between the germline ends. In nucleotides, the CDR3 is TGTGCCAGCAGCTTAAGGGACATGGGGGCGCAGCCCCAGCATTTT. Protein: CASSLRDMGAQPQHF. The complete variable domain, with remaining parts taken from reference TRBV7-8 and TRBJ1-5, reads GAGVSQSPRYKVAKRGQDVALRCDPISGHVSLFWYQQALGQGPEFLTYFQNEAQLDKSGLPSDRFFAERPEGSVSTLKIQRTQQEDSAVYLCASSLRDMGAQPQHFGDGTRLSIL.

The V call is TRBV7-9, the J call TRBJ2-2, with a weak D call TRBD1 (5 bases). The CDR3 spans 14 residues. Germline V lookup: CDR1 SEHNR, CDR2 FQNEAQ (reference sequence). Trimming stripped 1 base from V and 4 bases from J, with 7 bases between. The CDR3 loop reads CASSLDRPTGELFF. In DNA form, the CDR3 reads TGTGCCAGCAGCTTAGACAGGCCCACCGGGGAGCTGTTTTTT.

The chain has TRBV19 and TRBJ2-7, with 10 bases lining up with TRBD1. Looked up from germline, CDR1 is LNHDA and CDR2 is SQIVND (reference sequence). This CDR3 is 16 amino acids long. V was clipped by 4 bases and J by 3 bases; unmatched bases: 9. CDR3 in amino acids: CASSRAGTGVFYEQYF. As DNA, the CDR3 is TGTGCCAGTAGTAGGGCCGGGACAGGGGTCTTCTACGAGCAGTACTTC. The whole variable domain, remainder taken from reference TRBV19 and TRBJ2-7, is DGGITQSPKYLFRKEGQNVTLSCEQNLNHDAMYWYRQDPGQGLRLIYYSQIVNDFQKGDIAEGYSVSREKKESFPLTVTSAQKNPTAFYLCASSRAGTGVFYEQYFGPGTRLTVT.

The V call is TRBV5-1, the J call TRBJ2-7; 7 nucleotides agree with TRBD1. The CDR3 is 13 amino acids. The V segment lost 2 bases and the J segment 4 bases; nucleotides outside the gene matches: 3. Per the germline V gene, CDR1 is SGHRS and CDR2 is YFSETQ. This CDR3 is CASSLLQGYEQYF. CDR3 sequence (DNA): TGCGCCAGCAGCTTACTACAGGGGTACGAGCAGTACTTC.

The rearrangement joins TRBV6-1 to TRBJ1-5; 10 positions match TRBD1. CDR1 is MNHNS, CDR2 SASEGT, per germline. The ends lost 5 bases at V and 6 bases at J; junction bases unmatched: 7. The CDR3 runs to 15 residues. CDR3 sequence reads: CASSPPGDRGQPQHF. CDR3 DNA sequence: TGTGCCAGCAGTCCACCAGGGGACAGGGGTCAGCCCCAGCATTTT.

The chain carries TRBV5-5 and TRBJ2-7, with 14 bases identical to TRBD2. CDR1 and CDR2 from the germline V gene are SGHKS and YYEKEE (reference sequence). This CDR3 spans 15 amino acids. With 3 bases clipped from V and 4 bases from J, the junction kept 3 bases outside the gene matches. The CDR3 is CASSSGLAGGYEQYF. CDR3 sequence (DNA): TGTGCCAGCAGCTCCGGACTAGCGGGGGGTTACGAGCAGTACTTC.

The chain is built from TRBV19 and TRBJ2-5; 12 positions agree with TRBD2. Losses at the gene ends were 5 bases for V and 5 bases for J; bases not matched to a gene: 12. The CDR3 is 17 residues long. Germline assignment: CDR1 LNHDA and CDR2 SQIVND (reference sequence). As DNA, the CDR3 is TGTGCCAGTAGTGCAGGAATACATCTAGCGGGAGGGGAGACCCAGTACTTC. Translating it yields CASSAGIHLAGGETQYF.

The chain couples TRBV18 to TRBJ1-5; 10 positions match TRBD1. CDR3 length: 14 residues. Trimming at V came to 3 bases and at J to 6 bases, leaving 2 bases not matched to a gene. Germline V lookup: CDR1 KGHSH, CDR2 LQKENI. CDR3 residues: CASSPGTGAQPQHF. The CDR3 DNA follows: TGTGCCAGCTCACCGGGGACAGGGGCTCAGCCCCAGCATTTT. Variable domain in full (rest from reference TRBV18 and TRBJ1-5): NAGVMQNPRHLVRRRGQEARLRCSPMKGHSHVYWYRQLPEEGLKFMVYLQKENIIDESGMPKERFSAEFPKEGPSILRIQQVVRGDSAAYFCASSPGTGAQPQHFGDGTRLSIL.